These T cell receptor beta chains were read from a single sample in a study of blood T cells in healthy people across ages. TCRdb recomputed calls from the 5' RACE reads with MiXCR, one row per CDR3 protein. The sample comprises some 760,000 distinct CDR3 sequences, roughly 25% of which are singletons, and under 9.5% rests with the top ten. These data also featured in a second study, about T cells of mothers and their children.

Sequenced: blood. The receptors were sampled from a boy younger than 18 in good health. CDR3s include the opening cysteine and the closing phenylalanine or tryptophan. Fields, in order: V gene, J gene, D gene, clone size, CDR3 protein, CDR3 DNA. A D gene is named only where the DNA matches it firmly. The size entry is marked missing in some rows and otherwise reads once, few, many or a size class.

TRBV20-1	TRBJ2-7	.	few	CSAAGGSSYEQYF	TGCAGTGCCGCAGGAGGTTCCTCCTACGAGCAGTACTTC
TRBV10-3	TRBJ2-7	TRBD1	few	CAISENGTELYEQYF	TGTGCCATCAGTGAGAATGGGACAGAGTTATACGAGCAGTACTTC
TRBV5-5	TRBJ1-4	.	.	CASRLRSLGEKLFF	TGTGCCAGCAGGCTTCGGAGCCTTGGGGAAAAACTGTTTTTT
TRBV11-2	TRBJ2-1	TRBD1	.	CASSPDRVWPEQFF	TGTGCCAGCAGCCCGGACAGGGTTTGGCCTGAGCAGTTCTTC
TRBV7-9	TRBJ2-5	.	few	CASSLRVAVTGETQYF	TGTGCCAGCAGCTTAAGAGTCGCGGTTACGGGAGAGACCCAGTACTTC
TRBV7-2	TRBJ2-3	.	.	CASSSIRGGTDTQYF	TGTGCCAGCAGCTCCATTCGCGGTGGCACAGATACGCAGTATTTT
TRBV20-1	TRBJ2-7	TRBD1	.	CSARSISGTGGEQYF	TGCAGTGCTAGATCCATCTCCGGGACAGGGGGCGAGCAGTACTTC
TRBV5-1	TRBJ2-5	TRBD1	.	CASSWGQIQETQYF	TGCGCCAGCAGCTGGGGACAGATTCAAGAGACCCAGTACTTC
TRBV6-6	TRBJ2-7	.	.	CASSYGGNSYEQYF	TGTGCCAGCAGTTACGGCGGAAACTCCTACGAGCAGTACTTC
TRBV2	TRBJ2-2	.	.	CASKFSGELFF	TGTGCCAGCAAATTCTCCGGGGAGCTGTTTTTT
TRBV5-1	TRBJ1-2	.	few	CASSSAGLNYGYTF	TGCGCCAGCAGCTCGGCGGGCTTAAACTATGGCTACACCTTC
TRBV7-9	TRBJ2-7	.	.	CASQTGLSYEQYF	TGTGCCAGCCAGACAGGACTTTCCTACGAGCAGTACTTC
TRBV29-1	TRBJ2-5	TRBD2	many	CSVGGGQETQYF	TGCAGCGTTGGCGGGGGCCAAGAGACCCAGTACTTC
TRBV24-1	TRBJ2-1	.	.	CATSEGVGGEQFF	TGTGCCACCAGTGAGGGAGTGGGTGGTGAGCAGTTCTTC
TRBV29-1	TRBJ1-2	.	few	CSVEGTDSGDSYGYTF	TGCAGCGTTGAAGGGACAGATAGCGGGGATAGCTATGGCTACACCTTC
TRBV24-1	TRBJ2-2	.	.	CATSGTANTGELFF	TGTGCCACCAGCGGGACGGCGAACACCGGGGAGCTGTTTTTT
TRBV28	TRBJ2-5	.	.	CASSFRLAFGETQYF	TGTGCCAGCAGTTTTAGGCTAGCGTTTGGAGAGACCCAGTACTTC